A selection of T cell receptor beta chains follows, all from one sample in a study of cytomegalovirus exposure and HLA in healthy donors. Sequenced by immunoSEQ multiplex PCR; TCRdb stores in-frame clones only, minus some. The sample features more than 45,000 clones, with less than 2.5% in its top ten. Sequenced input: PBMCs. These receptors were taken from a woman between 40 and 50 years old in good health and CMV-seronegative. Each CDR3 is given without its conserved first and last residue. Each record gives: V gene, J gene, CDR3 protein.

>TRBV27|TRBJ2-7
ASSLTGGNEQY
>TRBV19|TRBJ2-7
ASSYSGTSGGEGAYEQY
>TRBV11-2|TRBJ2-1
ASRGGRRNSYNEQF
>TRBV2|TRBJ2-7
ASSPGGIQWEQY
>TRBV2|TRBJ2-3
ASKRTSGSTDTQY
>TRBV21-1|TRBJ1-5
ASSLRGQSLSNQPQH
>TRBV9|TRBJ2-5
ASSVASGSETQY
>TRBV7-2|TRBJ1-2
ASSEPGYGYT
>TRBV5-1|TRBJ2-7
ASSLARGQGFAGEQY
>TRBV27|TRBJ1-4
ASSFSSREKLF
>TRBV27|TRBJ1-5
ATRTGYSNQPQH
>TRBV13|TRBJ2-3
ASSSRGRLAGGATTQY
>TRBV6-6|TRBJ1-1
ASSYNGWGGYTEAF
>TRBV6-6|TRBJ2-1
ATSLLGGGWEQF
>TRBV30|TRBJ1-5
AWSHRGTSNQPQH
>TRBV29-1|TRBJ2-3
SVSGGRSWSGDTQY
>TRBV30|TRBJ2-2
ACLWDISSNTGELF
>TRBV18|TRBJ2-1
ASSPRTSVNEQF
>TRBV7-9|TRBJ1-1
ASSLMGYGTEAF
>TRBV29-1|TRBJ2-3
SAPPLAGAKDTQY
>TRBV20-1|TRBJ1-2
SASGGVGYT
>TRBV4-3|TRBJ1-5
ASSQDRLQPQH
>TRBV6-6|TRBJ1-2
ASSGTDAYGYT
>TRBV6-1|TRBJ1-1
ASRRQGDTEAF
>TRBV7-8|TRBJ1-5
ASSLTGDNQPQH